The clone carrying this TCR beta chain was counted at least ten times. What it binds is not known. V lost 6 bases to trimming and J lost 3 bases, with 8 bases between them. The germline V gene encodes CDR1 SNHLY and CDR2 FYNNEI. The CDR3 covers 12 residues. As the template, RNA transcripts were used to amplify TCR beta CDR3 regions. RT-PCR with HTBI primers came first, then second-round multiplex PCR. A single record per CDR3 protein comes from TCRdb applying MiXCR to the multiplex PCR reads. The sample lists approximately 540,000 distinct CDR3 sequences; about two fifths were seen once. This sample is drawn from a study of Graves' ophthalmopathy and Graves' hyperthyroidism. Background on the study: Hyperthyroidism counted as stable given no ophthalmopathy within 18 months of follow-up. Points from the study as a whole: Classification of ophthalmopathy versus stable hyperthyroidism by a 13-signature model yielded 85% to 90% sensitivity and about 81% specificity.

The sequencing input was peripheral blood or thyroid tissue (not recorded which). This sequence originates from an adult man with Graves' hyperthyroidism. The rearrangement joins TRBV2 to TRBJ1-2; D unclear. CDR3 loop: CASSHRDYGYTF. The DNA for the CDR3 is TGTGCCAGCAGCCACCGGGACTATGGCTACACCTTC.